This TCR beta chain was captured in a study of blood T cells in healthy people across ages. Study-wide context: The capture of about one barcoded beta molecule per two T cells was achieved by template switching.

For the second PCR, which ran for about 7 to 12 cycles, a sample-barcoded 5' primer and a J-beta primer mix were used. Each cDNA molecule carried a tag from a template-switch adaptor that contained 12 random nucleotides. TCRdb passed the 5' RACE reads through MiXCR, listing each CDR3 protein once. The table records about 1.6 million distinct CDR3 sequences, approximately 32% of them present only once. Trimming took 0 bases from V and 0 from J, leaving 10 bases between them. CDR3 size: 16 residues. CDR1 is SGHRS and CDR2 is YFSETQ in the germline V gene. Sample donors were healthy Caucasian individuals that came from Russia, aged roughly 6 to 95. Total RNA was isolated from each sample in quantities of at least 5.5 micrograms.

The V call is TRBV5-1, the J call TRBJ1-5; D is unclear. Sequencing was performed on blood. This TCR was sampled from a woman aged 30 to 39 in good health. The CDR3 spells CASSLDGSHSNQPQHF. In nucleotides, the CDR3 is TGCGCCAGCAGCTTGGATGGGTCTCATAGCAATCAGCCCCAGCATTTT. Together with reference TRBV5-1 and TRBJ1-5, the CDR3 gives the full variable domain: KAGVTQTPRYLIKTRGQQVTLSCSPISGHRSVSWYQQTPGQGLQFLFEYFSETQRNKGNFPGRFSGRQFSNSRSEMNVSTLELGDSALYLCASSLDGSHSNQPQHFGDGTRLSIL.